This T cell receptor beta chain was recovered during a study of T cell responses to AZD1222 COVID-19 vaccine. The CDR3 runs 15 residues. The germline V gene encodes CDR1 DFQATT and CDR2 SNEGSKA (reference sequence). Trimming stripped 3 bases from V and 2 bases from J, with 14 bases between. This table comes from immunoSEQ multiplex PCR, and its TCRdb copy is limited to in-frame clones, with some not included. The table has approximately 140,000 clones, more than 90% seen once. The receptor was isolated from an adult who received the AZD1222 COVID-19 vaccine. The chain carries TRBV20-1 and TRBJ2-4; D is unresolved. The sample in question was peripheral blood, obtained 28 days after the second AZD1222 dose. The CDR3 sequence: CSASVDVASKNIQYF. The CDR3, as DNA: TGCAGTGCTAGTGTCGACGTGGCTTCCAAAAACATTCAGTACTTC.